The rows below give T cell receptor beta chains drawn from one sample of a study of Ad26.COV2.S vaccination and SARS-CoV-2 variants. Method: immunoSEQ multiplex PCR; TCRdb's copy keeps in-frame clones and lacks some. The data show 350,000 to 450,000 clones, around 87% seen once. This specimen was peripheral blood, taken in a trial of Ad26.COV2.S vaccine versus placebo. The receptor set was obtained from a person between 18 and 59 years old who received the Ad26.COV2.S COVID-19 vaccine or a placebo. The CDR3 runs from the conserved cysteine through the conserved F or W. A D gene is named only where the DNA matches it firmly. Size values are once, few and many counts, or a class for expanded clones, and some rows have none.

J gene: TRBJ1-5; D gene: NA; V gene: TRBV2; clone size: few; CDR3 DNA: TGTGCCAGCAGTTCTTCCGGGACCCACAATCAGCCCCAGCATTTT; CDR3 protein: CASSSSGTHNQPQHF
J gene: TRBJ1-2; D gene: NA; V gene: TRBV9; clone size: NA; CDR3 DNA: TGTGCCAGCAGCGAGGGGCCGGGGGCCTCAGGAGGCTACACCTTC; CDR3 protein: CASSEGPGASGGYTF
J gene: TRBJ2-3; D gene: NA; V gene: TRBV12-5; clone size: NA; CDR3 DNA: TGTGCTAGTGGTCCCCCAAGACCTACAGATACGCAGTATTTT; CDR3 protein: CASGPPRPTDTQYF
J gene: TRBJ2-6; D gene: NA; V gene: TRBV29-1; clone size: NA; CDR3 DNA: TGCAGCGTTGAATTGGGGACATCCGTGGGGGCCAACGTCCTGACTTTC; CDR3 protein: CSVELGTSVGANVLTF
J gene: TRBJ2-3; D gene: NA; V gene: TRBV15; clone size: NA; CDR3 DNA: TGTGCCACCAGCAGAGAGGGTGGGATGCAGTATTTT; CDR3 protein: CATSREGGMQYF
J gene: TRBJ2-1; D gene: NA; V gene: TRBV12-3/TRBV12-4; clone size: few; CDR3 DNA: TGTGCCAGCAGTTTAGGTTTTGAGCAGTTCTTC; CDR3 protein: CASSLGFEQFF
J gene: TRBJ2-5; D gene: TRBD2; V gene: TRBV13; clone size: NA; CDR3 DNA: TGTGCCAGCAGCTCAGATAGCGGGGTCGCCAAAGAGACCCAGTACTTC; CDR3 protein: CASSSDSGVAKETQYF
J gene: TRBJ2-7; D gene: NA; V gene: TRBV13; clone size: NA; CDR3 DNA: TGTGCCAGCAGCTCTGTAGCGGAAGAGCAGTACTTC; CDR3 protein: CASSSVAEEQYF
J gene: TRBJ2-3; D gene: TRBD2; V gene: TRBV9; clone size: NA; CDR3 DNA: TGTGCCAGCAGCGTAGATGGAGCGGGGAACACAGATACGCAGTATTTT; CDR3 protein: CASSVDGAGNTDTQYF
J gene: TRBJ1-1; D gene: NA; V gene: TRBV7-3; clone size: NA; CDR3 DNA: TGTGCCAGCAGCTCCGGGATCCAGAACACTGAAGCTTTCTTT; CDR3 protein: CASSSGIQNTEAFF
J gene: TRBJ1-6; D gene: NA; V gene: TRBV3-1/TRBV3-2; clone size: NA; CDR3 DNA: TGTGCCAGCAGCCAAGTCATATCGGGGAGCTCACCCCTCCACTTT; CDR3 protein: CASSQVISGSSPLHF
J gene: TRBJ2-7; D gene: TRBD2; V gene: TRBV18; clone size: NA; CDR3 DNA: TGTGCCAGCTCACCATCCGGCGGGAGCAGCTCCTACGAGCAGTACTTC; CDR3 protein: CASSPSGGSSSYEQYF
J gene: TRBJ1-2; D gene: TRBD1; V gene: TRBV2; clone size: NA; CDR3 DNA: TGTGCCAGCACCAGGGGGTTGCTCTATGGCTACACCTTC; CDR3 protein: CASTRGLLYGYTF
J gene: TRBJ2-2; D gene: TRBD2; V gene: TRBV9; clone size: NA; CDR3 DNA: TGTGCCAGCAGCGCCCCCTTGGGGGGGGACACCGGGGAGCTGTTTTTT; CDR3 protein: CASSAPLGGDTGELFF
J gene: TRBJ1-2; D gene: NA; V gene: TRBV19; clone size: NA; CDR3 DNA: TGTGCCAGTAGTATTCTCCAGGATTGGGGGTATGGCTACACCTTC; CDR3 protein: CASSILQDWGYGYTF
J gene: TRBJ2-7; D gene: TRBD1; V gene: TRBV9; clone size: NA; CDR3 DNA: TGTGCCAGCAGCGCCTGGACAGGGAGTTCTTACGAGCAGTACTTC; CDR3 protein: CASSAWTGSSYEQYF
J gene: TRBJ2-1; D gene: NA; V gene: TRBV9; clone size: NA; CDR3 DNA: TGTGCCAGCAGCGTAGGGGGTGGGAGAAATGAGCAGTTCTTC; CDR3 protein: CASSVGGGRNEQFF
J gene: TRBJ2-1; D gene: NA; V gene: TRBV7-3; clone size: NA; CDR3 DNA: TGTGCCAGCAGCTTAGACAGGCAAAACAATGAGCAGTTCTTC; CDR3 protein: CASSLDRQNNEQFF
J gene: TRBJ1-5; D gene: NA; V gene: TRBV7-9; clone size: NA; CDR3 DNA: TGTGCCAGCAGCCCGGGAGGGGATTGGAATCAGCCCCAGCATTTT; CDR3 protein: CASSPGGDWNQPQHF
J gene: TRBJ2-5; D gene: NA; V gene: TRBV10-3; clone size: NA; CDR3 DNA: TGTGCCATCAGTGAGTCGTTAGGGGGGCAAGAGACCCAGTACTTC; CDR3 protein: CAISESLGGQETQYF
J gene: TRBJ1-3; D gene: NA; V gene: TRBV7-6; clone size: NA; CDR3 DNA: TGTGCCAGCAGCTTAAAGACCCACTCTGGAAACACCATATATTTT; CDR3 protein: CASSLKTHSGNTIYF
J gene: TRBJ1-1; D gene: NA; V gene: TRBV30; clone size: NA; CDR3 DNA: TGTGCCTGGCGGGATGGGGGATACACTGAAGCTTTCTTT; CDR3 protein: CAWRDGGYTEAFF
J gene: TRBJ1-6; D gene: NA; V gene: TRBV12-3/TRBV12-4; clone size: NA; CDR3 DNA: TGTGCCAGCAGTTTATTGGGGAATTCACCCCTCCACTTT; CDR3 protein: CASSLLGNSPLHF
J gene: TRBJ2-3; D gene: NA; V gene: TRBV10-3; clone size: NA; CDR3 DNA: TGTGCCATCATGTCTTATATCGGGGGAGGAGATACGCAGTATTTT; CDR3 protein: CAIMSYIGGGDTQYF
J gene: TRBJ1-2; D gene: NA; V gene: TRBV20-1; clone size: NA; CDR3 DNA: TGCAGTGCTAGTAACAGCCTACATAACTATGGCTACACCTTC; CDR3 protein: CSASNSLHNYGYTF
J gene: TRBJ2-3; D gene: TRBD2; V gene: TRBV4-3; clone size: NA; CDR3 DNA: TGCGCCAGCAGCCAAGATCAAAGCGGGGGCGAGGGGTATTTT; CDR3 protein: CASSQDQSGGEGYF
J gene: TRBJ1-6; D gene: TRBD1; V gene: TRBV11-2; clone size: NA; CDR3 DNA: TGTGCCAGCAGCTACTCGCCCGGGACAGGGAATTCACCCCTCCACTTT; CDR3 protein: CASSYSPGTGNSPLHF
J gene: TRBJ1-1; D gene: NA; V gene: TRBV9; clone size: once; CDR3 DNA: TGTGCCAGCAGCGCCCGACAGAGTATGAACACTGAAGCTTTCTTT; CDR3 protein: CASSARQSMNTEAFF
J gene: TRBJ1-2; D gene: NA; V gene: TRBV5-8; clone size: NA; CDR3 DNA: TGTGCCAGCAGCCGCCCGTTGGGCGACACCTTC; CDR3 protein: CASSRPLGDTF
J gene: TRBJ2-7; D gene: TRBD1; V gene: TRBV20-1; clone size: NA; CDR3 DNA: TGCAGTGCTAGTAACTCTCGGGACAGAACCACCTACGAGCAGTACTTC; CDR3 protein: CSASNSRDRTTYEQYF
J gene: TRBJ2-1; D gene: TRBD1; V gene: TRBV28; clone size: NA; CDR3 DNA: TGTGCCAGCCGGGGACAGGGCTCCTACAATGAGCAGTTCTTC; CDR3 protein: CASRGQGSYNEQFF
J gene: TRBJ1-4; D gene: TRBD1; V gene: TRBV30; clone size: NA; CDR3 DNA: TGTGCCTGGAGAAGGGGGACAGGGGATCATGAAAAACTGTTTTTT; CDR3 protein: CAWRRGTGDHEKLFF
J gene: TRBJ1-6; D gene: NA; V gene: TRBV30; clone size: once; CDR3 DNA: TGTGCCTGGGGGTCGGGGGGGTTCAGTAATTCACCCCTCCACTTT; CDR3 protein: CAWGSGGFSNSPLHF
J gene: TRBJ1-2; D gene: NA; V gene: TRBV29-1; clone size: NA; CDR3 DNA: TGCAGCGTTGGGTCCCTGGATGGCTACACCTTC; CDR3 protein: CSVGSLDGYTF
J gene: TRBJ2-7; D gene: NA; V gene: TRBV7-6; clone size: NA; CDR3 DNA: TGTGCCAGCAGCCAGGACTGGCCGGGCCAGAGGGTGGGCTACGAGCAGTACTTC; CDR3 protein: CASSQDWPGQRVGYEQYF
J gene: TRBJ1-6; D gene: NA; V gene: TRBV12-3/TRBV12-4; clone size: NA; CDR3 DNA: TGTGCCAGCAGTTTTAATTCACCCCTCCACTTT; CDR3 protein: CASSFNSPLHF
J gene: TRBJ2-5; D gene: TRBD2; V gene: TRBV30; clone size: NA; CDR3 DNA: TGTGCCTGGAGAGAGCGGGGGGGCCTCGAGACCCAGTACTTC; CDR3 protein: CAWRERGGLETQYF
J gene: TRBJ2-3; D gene: TRBD2; V gene: TRBV6-5; clone size: NA; CDR3 DNA: TGTGCCAGCAGTTACGGAGCGGGGAACACAGATACGCAGTATTTT; CDR3 protein: CASSYGAGNTDTQYF
J gene: TRBJ2-2; D gene: NA; V gene: TRBV6-4; clone size: NA; CDR3 DNA: TGTGCCAGCAGTGAGATTAGCGACGGCACCGGGGAGCTGTTTTTT; CDR3 protein: CASSEISDGTGELFF
J gene: TRBJ1-3; D gene: TRBD1; V gene: TRBV19; clone size: NA; CDR3 DNA: TGTGCCAGTACCACACAGGGGTCTGGAAACACCATATATTTT; CDR3 protein: CASTTQGSGNTIYF
J gene: TRBJ2-7; D gene: TRBD1; V gene: TRBV13; clone size: NA; CDR3 DNA: TGTGCCAGCAGCTCCGGGACAGGGCAATTCGAGCAGTACTTC; CDR3 protein: CASSSGTGQFEQYF
J gene: TRBJ1-6; D gene: NA; V gene: TRBV30; clone size: NA; CDR3 DNA: TGTGCCTGTAAGACTCAGGGAGTGAATTCACCCCTCCACTTT; CDR3 protein: CACKTQGVNSPLHF
J gene: TRBJ1-2; D gene: NA; V gene: TRBV5-6; clone size: NA; CDR3 DNA: TGTGCCAGCGGCGGGTCGCGCCACTATGGCTACACCTTC; CDR3 protein: CASGGSRHYGYTF
J gene: TRBJ1-5; D gene: NA; V gene: TRBV7-8; clone size: NA; CDR3 DNA: TGTGCCAGCAGCCCGACAGGCGATCATGGCAATCAGCCCCAGCATTTT; CDR3 protein: CASSPTGDHGNQPQHF
J gene: TRBJ1-2; D gene: TRBD1; V gene: TRBV27; clone size: NA; CDR3 DNA: TGTGCCAGCAGTTTATCTGGGACAGGGGGTCGGTATGGCTACACCTTC; CDR3 protein: CASSLSGTGGRYGYTF
J gene: TRBJ2-7; D gene: NA; V gene: TRBV20-1; clone size: NA; CDR3 DNA: TGCAGTGCTAGTTCGGGGGCTGACTACGAGCAGTACTTC; CDR3 protein: CSASSGADYEQYF
J gene: TRBJ1-5; D gene: NA; V gene: TRBV12-3/TRBV12-4; clone size: NA; CDR3 DNA: TGTGCCAGCGGACAGTATAGCAATCAGCCCCAGCATTTT; CDR3 protein: CASGQYSNQPQHF
J gene: TRBJ2-2; D gene: NA; V gene: TRBV2; clone size: NA; CDR3 DNA: TGTGCCAGCAGTGGTGAGAGTTACACCGGGGAGCTGTTTTTT; CDR3 protein: CASSGESYTGELFF
J gene: TRBJ2-5; D gene: NA; V gene: TRBV20-1; clone size: NA; CDR3 DNA: TGCAGTGCTGCCTTGGAGACCCAGTACTTC; CDR3 protein: CSAALETQYF
J gene: TRBJ1-1; D gene: NA; V gene: TRBV27; clone size: NA; CDR3 DNA: TGTGCCAGCACCCTGGGAGAGGAGAGTTTGAACACTGAAGCTTTCTTT; CDR3 protein: CASTLGEESLNTEAFF
J gene: TRBJ2-1; D gene: TRBD2; V gene: TRBV20-1; clone size: NA; CDR3 DNA: TGCAGTGCTAGTATCGGCGGGGGGGGATACAATGAGCAGTTCTTC; CDR3 protein: CSASIGGGGYNEQFF
J gene: TRBJ1-2; D gene: TRBD1; V gene: TRBV5-1; clone size: NA; CDR3 DNA: TGCGCCAGCAGCTTAGACAGGGGAGGCGGCTACACCTTC; CDR3 protein: CASSLDRGGGYTF
J gene: TRBJ2-7; D gene: TRBD1; V gene: TRBV19; clone size: once; CDR3 DNA: TGTGCCAGTAGGCCCCTGGGAACAGGGGCGGATCACGAGCAGTACTTC; CDR3 protein: CASRPLGTGADHEQYF